This T cell receptor beta chain was sequenced for a study of CD8 T cells in Susac syndrome. Study-level background: At the time their blood was drawn, patients with Susac syndrome were either therapy-naive, on corticosteroids (with some of them also receiving intravenous immunoglobulin), or on intravenous immunoglobulin alone. General study results and limits: Susac-specific public clones numbered about 15 in total CD8+ repertoires (and roughly five in CD8+ TEMRA repertoires).

This clonotype was counted a few times. Its antigen is currently unknown. cDNA came from around 0.5 to 1 ug RNA primed by random hexamers. Amplification of TCR beta CDR3 across 54 Vbeta and 13 Jbeta was performed with immunoSEQ multiplex PCR. MiXCR, run by TCRdb on the immunoSEQ multiplex PCR reads, gives a single entry per CDR3 protein. The table shows about 53,000 distinct CDR3 sequences, with about 95% occurring only once. CDR1 MNHEY and CDR2 SVGEGT come from the germline V gene. CDR3 length: 11 amino acids. V was shortened by 5 bases and J by 7 bases, with 9 bases between the two germline ends. In contrast to the negatively isolated CD8+ and CD4+ T cells, TEMRA cells were FACS-enriched.

Sequenced: CD8+ T cells from PBMCs. This clonotype originated in a human donor with Susac syndrome. The chain has TRBV6-2 or TRBV6-3 and TRBJ2-7; the D gene is possibly TRBD2 (5 bases). The CDR3 sequence: CASSPSGEQYF. CDR3 nucleotides: TGTGCCAGCAGTCCATCGGGGGAGCAGTACTTC.